This passage covers 30 T cell receptor beta chains from one sample sequenced in a study of identical twins. TCRdb recomputed calls from the 5' RACE reads with MiXCR, one row per CDR3 protein. Found here are under 250,000 distinct CDR3 sequences, about 13% of them singletons; the top ten hold roughly 3.7%. These data also formed part of another study, on yellow fever vaccine responses in identical twins.

Input material: memory (CD45RO+) T cells sorted from blood. Source of these receptors: a woman aged 18-30 years in good health.

The chain has TRBV20-1 and TRBJ1-2, with TRBD1 matching 9 bases. The CDR3 spans 12 residues. Germline lookup yields CDR1 DFQATT and CDR2 SNEGSKA (reference sequence). CDR3 in amino acids: CSRNRGRSGYTF. In nucleotides, the CDR3 is TGCAGCCGAAACAGGGGGCGTTCTGGCTACACCTTC.

This clonotype was counted between two and nine times. The junction departs from germline at one end; a sequencing error may be responsible. The chain combines TRBV29-1 with TRBJ2-2; TRBD1 agrees at 9 bases. CDR1 and CDR2 (germline): SQVTM, ANQGSEA. The CDR3 loop spans 15 amino acids. CDR3 DNA: TGCAGCGTTGAAAGGACAGGGGTGAACCCCGGGGAGCTGTTTTTT. Translation: CSVERTGVNPGELFF.

This clonotype was seen a handful of times. This rearrangement joins TRBV30 to TRBJ1-2; D might be TRBD1 (5 bases). The CDR3 length is 15 residues. Trimming cost V 1 base and J 4 bases, with 16 bases left between them. Germline CDR1 reads GTSNPN; CDR2 reads SVGIG (reference sequence). The CDR3 protein is CAWSGGTRVAYGYTF. In DNA, the CDR3 is TGTGCCTGGAGTGGAGGAACCAGGGTGGCCTATGGCTACACCTTC.

The chain joins TRBV19 to TRBJ2-3, with D tentatively TRBD2 (5 bases). V was shortened by 6 bases and J by 9 bases, with 16 bases between the two germline ends. Germline CDR1 reads LNHDA; CDR2 reads SQIVND (reference sequence). CDR3 length equals 13 residues. CDR3 DNA sequence: TGTGCCAGTAGGTGGCGGGCTGGCGACACGCAGTATTTT. Translated, it gives CASRWRAGDTQYF. The variable domain in full, with the rest retrieved from reference TRBV19 and TRBJ2-3, is DGGITQSPKYLFRKEGQNVTLSCEQNLNHDAMYWYRQDPGQGLRLIYYSQIVNDFQKGDIAEGYSVSREKKESFPLTVTSAQKNPTAFYLCASRWRAGDTQYFGPGTRLTVL.

The chain carries TRBV16 and TRBJ2-2, with 7 bases identical to TRBD1. Trimming removed 8 bases from V and 4 bases from J; junction bases left unmatched: 7. This CDR3 comprises 14 residues. The germline gives CDR1 KGHSY, CDR2 FQNENV. As DNA, the CDR3 is TGTGCCAGCGCTCGGGACAGTAGCACCGGGGAGCTGTTTTTT. Translating it yields CASARDSSTGELFF. The variable domain in full, with the rest retrieved from reference TRBV16 and TRBJ2-2, is GEEVAQTPKHLVRGEGQKAKLYCAPIKGHSYVFWYQQVLKNEFKFLISFQNENVFDETGMPKERFSAKCLPNSPCSLEIQATKLEDSAVYFCASARDSSTGELFFGEGSRLTVL.

This clonotype came up many times. The chain recombines TRBV10-3 with TRBJ2-1; 10 bases map to TRBD2. Germline CDR1 ENHRY, CDR2 SYGVKD. The CDR3 has 16 amino acids. V dropped 3 bases and J dropped 3; count of bases not matched to a gene: 5. CDR3 DNA: TGTGCCATCAGTGATCAGCGGGGGGGCGGCTACAATGAGCAGTTCTTC. Translating it yields CAISDQRGGGYNEQFF.

The sample holds a few counts of this clonotype. The rearrangement joins TRBV9 to TRBJ2-1, with a weak D call TRBD1 (6 bases). This CDR3 is 16 amino acids long. Per germline, CDR1 SGDLS and CDR2 YYNGEE. Trimming left V 0 bases short and J 1 base short, with 11 bases between. Here the CDR3 reads CASSVDLGASYNEQFF. DNA of the CDR3: TGTGCCAGCAGCGTAGATCTGGGGGCATCCTACAATGAGCAGTTCTTC.

Ten or more counts support this clonotype. This chain uses TRBV9 with TRBJ2-7; 10 bases are a match to TRBD1. Losses at the gene ends were 4 bases for V and 5 bases for J; bases not matched to a gene: 9. Germline-derived CDR1 and CDR2 are SGDLS and YYNGEE. The CDR3 has 15 residues. CDR3 coding DNA: TGTGCCAGCAGCCGAGCACCGGGACAGGGGCACGAGCAGTACTTC. Protein product: CASSRAPGQGHEQYF. Full variable domain (rest looked up from reference TRBV9 and TRBJ2-7): DSGVTQTPKHLITATGQRVTLRCSPRSGDLSVYWYQQSLDQGLQFLIQYYNGEERAKGNILERFSAQQFPDLHSELNLSSLELGDSALYFCASSRAPGQGHEQYFGPGTRLTVT.

The chain links TRBV19 to TRBJ2-2; possible D gene TRBD1, 5 bases. Germline V gene data show CDR1 as LNHDA and CDR2 as SQIVND (reference sequence). Trimming shortened V by 2 bases and J by 1 base, and 8 bases separated the two germline ends. The CDR3 has 15 residues. This chain's CDR3 is CASSISDRNTGELFF. For the CDR3, the DNA is TGTGCCAGTAGTATATCCGACAGGAACACCGGGGAGCTGTTTTTT.

This rearrangement joins TRBV20-1 to TRBJ1-3; D may be TRBD1 (6 bases). Per germline, CDR1 DFQATT and CDR2 SNEGSKA (reference sequence). Trimming shortened V by 6 bases and J by 2 bases, and 8 bases separated the two germline ends. The CDR3 runs to 12 residues. The CDR3 spells CSARTAGNTIYF. The CDR3 DNA reads TGCAGTGCCCGGACAGCTGGAAACACCATATATTTT.

This clonotype came up many times. The CDR3 is CSVGQGSYEQYF. The CDR3 DNA reads as TGCAGCGTTGGACAGGGTTCCTACGAGCAGTACTTC. This chain uses TRBV29-1 with TRBJ2-7; 7 bases agree with TRBD1. There are 12 residues in the CDR3. From germline, CDR1 is SQVTM and CDR2 ANQGSEA. After removal of 4 bases from V and 1 base from J, the junction contained 1 base not matched to a gene.

This clonotype was counted only a few times. This rearrangement joins TRBV29-1 to TRBJ2-3; 12 nucleotides agree with TRBD2. J gave up 4 bases and V 3 bases, and 17 bases lay outside the gene matches. Germline CDR1 is SQVTM and CDR2 is ANQGSEA. This CDR3 comprises 19 residues. Here the CDR3 DNA reads TGCAGCGTTGATGGGGAGGGGGGACTAGCGGGCCCCGGGGCAGATACGCAGTATTTT. This gives the protein CSVDGEGGLAGPGADTQYF.

The V gene is TRBV29-1, the J gene TRBJ2-7; D is uncertain. Germline V gene sequence: CDR1 SQVTM, CDR2 ANQGSEA. The CDR3 consists of 13 residues. Trimming took off 7 bases at V and 7 bases at J, with 20 bases between the two ends. The CDR3 sequence is CSALDSPRREQYF. The CDR3 DNA follows: TGCAGCGCCCTGGATAGCCCCCGTCGGGAGCAGTACTTC.

The chain is built from TRBV6-4 and TRBJ2-3; 8 positions match TRBD2. Germline CDR1 MRHNA, CDR2 SNTAGT. The CDR3 extends over 17 amino acids. V was clipped by 4 bases and J by 0 bases; unmatched bases: 9. The CDR3: CASSVRGGTPSTDTQYF. The CDR3 bases are TGTGCCAGCAGTGTTCGCGGGGGGACTCCTAGCACAGATACGCAGTATTTT.

This clonotype has a handful of counts. The rearrangement joins TRBV12-3 or TRBV12-4 to TRBJ2-5; 15 bases line up with TRBD2. CDR3 length: 18 amino acids. V was pared by 5 bases and J by 1 base, with 8 bases of the junction left unmatched. The CDR3, as DNA: TGTGCCAGCAGTCCAGGACTAGCGGGAGGGCGGACCCAAGAGACCCAGTACTTC. Translated, it gives CASSPGLAGGRTQETQYF.

This clonotype was seen at least ten times. J is TRBJ2-5 and V is TRBV3-1, with D perhaps TRBD1 (5 bases). Trimming cost V 4 bases and J 2 bases, with 5 bases left between them. The CDR3 is 12 residues long. CDR1 is LGHDT, CDR2 YNNKEL, per germline (reference sequence). The CDR3 DNA follows: TGTGCCAGCAGCCGGACACAAGAGACCCAGTACTTC. Encoded protein: CASSRTQETQYF.

V and J are TRBV3-1 and TRBJ2-5; D is tentatively TRBD1 or TRBD2 (7 bases each). The CDR3 length is 14 residues. Germline loops: CDR1 LGHDT, CDR2 YNNKEL (reference sequence). Deletions cut 1 base from V and 5 bases from J, with 11 bases between. DNA for the CDR3: TGTGCCAGCAGCCAAGCAGGGGGGGCGGAGACCCAGTACTTC. Amino acid sequence: CASSQAGGAETQYF.

This clonotype has a count of ten or more. Written as DNA, the CDR3 is TGTGCCATCTCGGGGACTAGCGGGTTTCGTCCTAGCACAGATACGCAGTATTTT. This encodes CAISGTSGFRPSTDTQYF. The chain is built from TRBV12-3 or TRBV12-4 and TRBJ2-3; TRBD2 agrees at 12 bases. The junction had 14 bases not matched to a gene; V was cut back by 10 bases and J by 0 bases. The CDR3 consists of 18 residues.

In this sample, this clonotype turned up a few times. The chain links TRBV6-2 or TRBV6-3 to TRBJ2-5; the D gene could be TRBD1 or TRBD2 (5 bases each). This CDR3 has 14 amino acids. The germline CDR1 and CDR2 sequences are MNHEY and SVGEGT. V was clipped by 6 bases and J by 2 bases, with 13 bases between them. CDR3 amino acids: CASRGLGEQETQYF. The CDR3 DNA is TGTGCCAGCAGAGGTCTGGGGGAACAAGAGACCCAGTACTTC.

This clonotype has more than one count but fewer than ten. This chain connects TRBV4-3 to TRBJ2-7; TRBD1 matches at 11 bases. The CDR3 consists of 18 residues. Germline loops: CDR1 LGHNA, CDR2 YSLEER. The V segment lost 1 base and the J segment 5 bases; nucleotides outside the gene matches: 13. The CDR3 loop is CASSQARVADRGRNEQYF. In DNA form, the CDR3 reads TGCGCCAGCAGCCAAGCTAGGGTCGCGGACAGGGGGCGGAACGAGCAGTACTTC.

This chain joins TRBV14 and TRBJ2-5, with D unresolved. CDR3 length equals 14 residues. The germline V gene has CDR1 SGHDN and CDR2 FVKESK. Trimming pared 3 bases from V and 1 base from J, leaving 9 bases between. Here the CDR3 DNA reads TGTGCCAGCAGCCACCCGAGCCCCCAAGAGACCCAGTACTTC. It encodes CASSHPSPQETQYF.

This rearrangement joins TRBV10-3 to TRBJ2-7, with 9 bases aligning to TRBD1. This CDR3 has 13 residues. CDR1 is ENHRY, CDR2 SYGVKD, per germline. V was pared by 6 bases and J by 0 bases, with 0 bases of the junction left unmatched. The DNA for the CDR3 is TGTGCCATCAGGACAGGGGGCTCCTACGAGCAGTACTTC. Translated, it gives CAIRTGGSYEQYF.

This clonotype has more than one count but fewer than ten. The chain uses TRBV12-3 or TRBV12-4 and TRBJ2-7; TRBD1 agrees at 11 bases. V shed 3 bases, J shed 5 bases, and the junction held 12 bases outside the gene matches. The CDR3 totals 17 residues. The CDR3 is CASSLLPPGQGVHEQYF. The CDR3 region has the DNA TGTGCCAGCAGTTTGCTCCCCCCGGGACAGGGGGTCCACGAGCAGTACTTC.

This clonotype was counted a few times. The J gene is TRBJ2-7, the V gene TRBV9; tentative D call: TRBD2 (6 bases). Germline loops: CDR1 SGDLS, CDR2 YYNGEE. Deletions cut 3 bases from V and 4 bases from J, with 11 bases between. The CDR3 runs 13 residues. Written as DNA, the CDR3 is TGTGCCAGCAGCGCCAGTGGAGGGTACGAGCAGTACTTC. Amino acid sequence: CASSASGGYEQYF.

This clonotype was seen many times. The V and J genes are TRBV20-1 and TRBJ1-1, with a weak D call TRBD1 (6 bases). Germline values: CDR1 DFQATT, CDR2 SNEGSKA (reference sequence). The CDR3 has 11 residues. The germline V and J ends were trimmed by 2 bases and 8 bases, with 9 bases remaining between them. The CDR3 nucleotides read TGCAGTGCTAGAAAACAGGGAGAAGCTTTCTTT. Protein product: CSARKQGEAFF.

This clonotype occurred a few times. The V call is TRBV4-3, the J call TRBJ2-3; TRBD2 matches 7 bases. Per germline, CDR1 LGHNA and CDR2 YSLEER. The CDR3 runs 18 residues. Unmatched junction bases numbered 16, after V lost 0 bases and J lost 7 bases. CDR3 nucleotide sequence: TGCGCCAGCAGCCAAGATCAGGGTGGGCGGGGAGGGTCGAATACGCAGTATTTT. The encoded protein is CASSQDQGGRGGSNTQYF.

This clonotype was detected many times. This rearrangement joins TRBV4-1 to TRBJ2-1, with TRBD2 identical over 11 bases. V lost 1 base to trimming and J lost 0 bases; unmatched junction nucleotides: 14. The CDR3 has 21 amino acids. Germline values: CDR1 MGHRA, CDR2 YSYEKL. Here the CDR3 reads CASSQVVGLAAFGGSYNEQFF. In DNA form, the CDR3 reads TGCGCCAGCAGCCAAGTGGTGGGACTAGCGGCGTTTGGGGGCTCCTACAATGAGCAGTTCTTC.

This clonotype was recorded a few times. This chain connects TRBV5-6 to TRBJ1-1; D remains ambiguous. Germline-derived CDR1 and CDR2 are SGHDT and YYEEEE. Trimming cost V 0 bases and J 7 bases, with 7 bases left between them. CDR3 length equals 12 residues. CDR3 region: CASSLVSGEAFF. CDR3 in DNA: TGTGCCAGCAGCTTGGTGTCCGGTGAAGCTTTCTTT.

The chain recombines TRBV10-2 with TRBJ2-7, with 8 nucleotides matching TRBD1. The ends lost 8 bases at V and 2 bases at J; junction bases unmatched: 5. The CDR3 has 13 amino acids. Germline V lookup: CDR1 WSHSY, CDR2 SAAADI. Here the CDR3 reads CASWDRMTYEQYF. The CDR3 nucleotides read TGCGCCAGCTGGGACAGGATGACCTACGAGCAGTACTTC.

This clonotype came up many times. This rearrangement joins TRBV5-1 to TRBJ2-5; a weak D match, TRBD1 (5 bases). Germline V gene lookup returns CDR1 SGHRS and CDR2 YFSETQ. Between the trimmed V and J ends, which lost 5 bases and 2 bases, there was a span of 10 bases. This CDR3 is built from 13 residues. CDR3 in amino acids: CASSPDSQETQYF. CDR3 sequence (DNA): TGCGCCAGCAGTCCCGACAGTCAAGAGACCCAGTACTTC.